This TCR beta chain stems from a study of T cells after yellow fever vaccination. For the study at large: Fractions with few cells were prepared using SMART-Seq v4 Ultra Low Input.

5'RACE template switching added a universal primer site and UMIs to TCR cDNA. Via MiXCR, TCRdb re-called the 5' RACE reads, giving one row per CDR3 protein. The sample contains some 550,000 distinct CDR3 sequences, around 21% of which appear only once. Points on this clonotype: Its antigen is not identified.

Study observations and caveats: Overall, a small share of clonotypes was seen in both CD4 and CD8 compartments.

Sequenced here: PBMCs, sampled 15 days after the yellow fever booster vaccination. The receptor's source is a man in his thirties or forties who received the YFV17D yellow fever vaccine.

The CDR3 DNA reads as TGCAGTGCTAGAGATCTTAGTCGACCCTACTCTGGAAACACCATATATTTT. Protein product: CSARDLSRPYSGNTIYF. The rearrangement joins TRBV20-1 to TRBJ1-3, with D hard to call. V was trimmed by 0 bases and J by 0 bases, leaving 15 bases between them. The CDR3 has 17 residues. CDR1 is DFQATT and CDR2 is SNEGSKA in the germline V gene (reference sequence).